Shown below are 24 T cell receptor beta chains from a single sample sequenced in a study of cytomegalovirus exposure and HLA in healthy donors (TCRdb year 2017). Libraries were made using the immunoSEQ multiplex PCR assay. This is the immuneACCESS table as TCRdb keeps it, with only in-frame sequences that have V and J called. A part of the clones is gone; compared with another copy, unresolved V genes explain less than half, and the rest is unexplained. Counted in this sample were fewer than 250,000 clones; about 82% of them appeared once. The ten top clones hold more than 1.1% of the sample. The sequencing input was PBMCs. These receptors were taken from a woman aged 18-29 years in good health and CMV-seronegative.

The V gene is TRBV19, the J gene TRBJ2-7; D perhaps matches TRBD2 (5 bases). V lost 3 bases and J 0 bases, leaving 6 bases between the germline ends. This CDR3 comprises 13 residues. Germline V CDR1 and CDR2: LNHDA, SQIVND (reference sequence). The CDR3 reads CASSIRDSYEQYF. In DNA, the CDR3 is TGTGCCAGTAGTATCCGGGACTCCTACGAGCAGTACTTC.

The chain couples TRBV5-1 to TRBJ1-2; D uncertain. There are 14 residues in the CDR3. V was clipped by 3 bases and J by 3 bases, with 12 bases between them. CDR1 is SGHRS, CDR2 YFSETQ, per germline. The CDR3 here is CASSSGSAHYGYTF. DNA for the CDR3: TGCGCCAGCAGCTCTGGGAGCGCCCACTATGGCTACACCTTC. Full variable domain (rest looked up from reference TRBV5-1 and TRBJ1-2): KAGVTQTPRYLIKTRGQQVTLSCSPISGHRSVSWYQQTPGQGLQFLFEYFSETQRNKGNFPGRFSGRQFSNSRSEMNVSTLELGDSALYLCASSSGSAHYGYTFGSGTRLTVV.

V usage is TRBV7-2 and J usage is TRBJ2-5, with TRBD2 matching 9 bases. The J segment lost 4 bases and the V segment lost 3 bases, leaving 15 bases of the junction unmatched. CDR1 is SGHTA and CDR2 is FQGNSA in the germline V gene. The CDR3 is 18 amino acids. CDR3 sequence reads: CASSFWRAGGGEGETQYF. In DNA, the CDR3 is TGTGCCAGCAGCTTCTGGCGAGCGGGAGGAGGAGAGGGAGAGACCCAGTACTTC.

The chain couples TRBV4-2 to TRBJ2-3; D is ambiguous. From germline, CDR1 is LGHNA and CDR2 YNFKEQ. There are 14 residues in the CDR3. V was cut by 5 bases and J by 4 bases, with 13 bases left in between. CDR3 amino acids: CASSARRSPDTQYF. CDR3 DNA: TGTGCCAGCAGCGCTAGAAGGTCCCCAGATACGCAGTATTTT.

The V call is TRBV6-5, the J call TRBJ2-7; D perhaps matches TRBD1 (5 bases). The CDR3 totals 14 residues. CDR1 and CDR2 (germline): MNHEY, SVGAGI. Trimming left V 0 bases short and J 2 bases short, with 8 bases between. The CDR3 sequence is CASSYSGEPYEQYF. CDR3 bases: TGTGCCAGCAGTTACTCAGGGGAACCCTACGAGCAGTACTTC.

The count of this clone is one. The rearrangement links TRBV18 to TRBJ1-1; D call uncertain. The length of the CDR3 is 13 residues. Germline assignment: CDR1 KGHSH and CDR2 LQKENI. V dropped 3 bases and J dropped 2 bases, with 7 bases sitting between them. As DNA, the CDR3 is TGTGCCAGCTCACCCTATCATAACACTGAAGCTTTCTTT. It yields the protein CASSPYHNTEAFF. Using reference TRBV18 and TRBJ1-1 for the parts outside the CDR3, the full variable domain is NAGVMQNPRHLVRRRGQEARLRCSPMKGHSHVYWYRQLPEEGLKFMVYLQKENIIDESGMPKERFSAEFPKEGPSILRIQQVVRGDSAAYFCASSPYHNTEAFFGQGTRLTVV.

V and J are TRBV19 and TRBJ2-2; 8 bases agree with TRBD1. Germline V gene data show CDR1 as LNHDA and CDR2 as SQIVND (reference sequence). The V and J ends lost 2 bases and 5 bases, in that order; junction bases with no gene match: 7. The CDR3 is 16 residues long. The CDR3 nucleotides are TGTGCCAGTAGTATATCAGGGGGCAGGCAAACCGGGGAGCTGTTTTTT. Residues: CASSISGGRQTGELFF.

The CDR3 reads CASSEGGFYGYTF. In nucleotides, the CDR3 is TGTGCCAGCAGTGAGGGAGGGTTCTATGGCTACACCTTC. The gene calls are TRBV6-4 and TRBJ1-2; D is unclear. V dropped 3 bases and J dropped 4 bases, with 9 bases sitting between them. This CDR3 is 13 amino acids long. Germline loops: CDR1 MRHNA, CDR2 SNTAGT.

V is TRBV2 and J is TRBJ2-2; D possibly corresponds to TRBD1 (6 bases). Germline V CDR1 and CDR2: SNHLY, FYNNEI. The CDR3 spans 15 residues. Trimming took 5 bases from V and 6 from J, leaving 16 bases between them. Here the CDR3 DNA reads TGTGCCAGCAGTTGGGACAATGTGAGCGCCGGGGAGCTGTTTTTT. This sequence encodes CASSWDNVSAGELFF.

The CDR3 loop is CACPEIGFRYGYTF. CDR3 nucleotides: TGTGCCTGCCCGGAGATTGGCTTTAGGTATGGCTACACCTTC. The V gene is TRBV30, the J gene TRBJ1-2, with D unresolved. This CDR3 contains 14 residues. Germline assignment: CDR1 GTSNPN and CDR2 SVGIG (reference sequence). V lost 6 bases and J lost 5, with 19 bases in between.

J is TRBJ2-6 and V is TRBV30, with 8 bases fitting TRBD1. CDR3 length: 13 residues. The V gene end was trimmed by 2 bases and the J gene end by 13 bases; junction bases not matched to a gene: 7. CDR1 GTSNPN and CDR2 SVGIG come from the germline V gene (reference sequence). The CDR3 DNA reads as TGTGCCTGGAGTAAAGGACAGGGAAGAGTCCTGACTTTC. Protein sequence: CAWSKGQGRVLTF.

V usage is TRBV29-1 and J usage is TRBJ2-1; 9 nucleotides match TRBD2. Germline lookup yields CDR1 SQVTM and CDR2 ANQGSEA. This CDR3 has 15 amino acids. V lost 7 bases and J lost 0; bases outside the gene matches: 7. The CDR3 DNA reads TGCAGCGCCCCAGCGGGGGGCCTCTCCTACAATGAGCAGTTCTTC. This codes for CSAPAGGLSYNEQFF.

The chain uses TRBV11-2 and TRBJ2-7; 9 bases are shared with TRBD1. CDR1 is SGHAT and CDR2 is FQNNGV in the germline V gene. After removal of 2 bases from V and 1 base from J, the junction contained 9 bases not matched to a gene. CDR3 length: 17 amino acids. The CDR3 loop is CASSLFRQGVGSYEQYF. The CDR3, as DNA: TGTGCCAGCAGCTTATTCCGACAGGGGGTGGGTTCCTACGAGCAGTACTTC.

The chain uses TRBV11-2 and TRBJ1-4; a possible D gene is TRBD1 (5 bases). The CDR3 totals 14 residues. Looked up from germline, CDR1 is SGHAT and CDR2 is FQNNGV. Trimming pared 1 base from V and 8 bases from J, leaving 11 bases between. CDR3 coding DNA: TGTGCCAGCAGCTTAGGGGGCGTTCGCGAAAAACTGTTTTTT. This sequence encodes CASSLGGVREKLFF. The full variable domain, rest sourced from reference TRBV11-2 and TRBJ1-4, is EAGVAQSPRYKIIEKRQSVAFWCNPISGHATLYWYQQILGQGPKLLIQFQNNGVVDDSQLPKDRFSAERLKGVDSTLKIQPAKLEDSAVYLCASSLGGVREKLFFGSGTQLSVL.

The chain couples TRBV7-8 to TRBJ1-2; the D gene is possibly TRBD1 (6 bases). Trimming cost V 5 bases and J 6 bases, with 19 bases left between them. The CDR3 is 15 amino acids. Germline CDR1 reads SGHVS; CDR2 reads FQNEAQ. This CDR3 is CASSHHPQGRDGYTF. In DNA, the CDR3 is TGTGCCAGCAGCCACCACCCACAGGGTAGGGATGGCTACACCTTC.

V gene TRBV27 combines with J gene TRBJ2-1; D is unclear. V was pared by 0 bases and J by 4 bases, with 13 bases between. From germline, CDR1 is MNHEY and CDR2 SMNVEV (reference sequence). There are 16 residues in the CDR3. CDR3 residues: CASSLSPEASYNEQFF. The CDR3 region has the DNA TGTGCCAGCAGTTTATCCCCCGAGGCCAGTTACAATGAGCAGTTCTTC.

The chain has TRBV5-1 and TRBJ1-3; 8 bases fit TRBD1. Germline trimming cut 1 base from V and 3 bases from J; bases unmatched to any gene: 6. The CDR3 length is 16 residues. Germline V gene lookup returns CDR1 SGHRS and CDR2 YFSETQ. CDR3 DNA sequence: TGCGCCAGCAGCTTGTCCCGGACAGGGATTGGAAACACCATATATTTT. Protein sequence: CASSLSRTGIGNTIYF.

V is TRBV23-1 and J is TRBJ1-4; the match to TRBD1 covers 8 bases. TRBV23-1 has ORF status, its function being uncertain. This CDR3 is built from 15 residues. Trimming cost V 9 bases and J 4 bases; bases outside gene matches: 10. The CDR3 sequence: CARGQGWIVNEKLFF. The CDR3 coding sequence is TGCGCCAGAGGACAGGGATGGATCGTTAATGAAAAACTGTTTTTT.

The J gene is TRBJ1-4, the V gene TRBV11-2, with D possibly TRBD1 on 5 matching bases. Germline V gene sequence: CDR1 SGHAT, CDR2 FQNNGV. The CDR3 sequence is 15 residues long. V dropped 5 bases and J dropped 3 bases, with 13 bases sitting between them. The CDR3 loop is CASSLFGGANEKLFF. The CDR3 nucleotides read TGTGCCAGCAGCCTCTTCGGGGGGGCTAATGAAAAACTGTTTTTT.

CDR3 amino acids: CASSLDGRGEETQYF. The CDR3 DNA is TGTGCCAGCAGCTTAGATGGCAGGGGTGAGGAGACCCAGTACTTC. The chain combines TRBV11-3 with TRBJ2-5; TRBD1 is a possible D gene (6 bases). The CDR3 runs to 15 residues. CDR1 and CDR2 (germline): SGHNT, YENEEA. Trimming cost V 0 bases and J 5 bases, with 13 bases left between them.

This clone was seen only a few times. V is TRBV7-9 and J is TRBJ2-7; 11 nucleotides align to TRBD2. J gave up 1 base and V 5 bases, and 7 bases lay outside the gene matches. Germline CDR1 and CDR2: SEHNR and FQNEAQ (reference sequence). The CDR3 runs to 16 residues. CDR3: CASSKGTSGRSYEQYF. The CDR3 DNA sequence: TGTGCCAGCAGCAAGGGCACTAGCGGGAGATCCTACGAGCAGTACTTC.

The gene calls are TRBV27 and TRBJ2-3; 14 positions match TRBD2. Trimming at V came to 4 bases and at J to 6 bases, leaving 6 bases not matched to a gene. The CDR3 runs 16 residues. CDR1 MNHEY and CDR2 SMNVEV come from the germline V gene (reference sequence). CDR3 loop: CASSWGLAGDLDTQYF. In DNA form, the CDR3 reads TGTGCCAGCAGTTGGGGACTAGCGGGAGATTTGGATACGCAGTATTTT.

This sequence joins TRBV10-3 and TRBJ1-2, with 9 bases lining up with TRBD1. Germline loops: CDR1 ENHRY, CDR2 SYGVKD. Losses at the gene ends were 3 bases for V and 7 bases for J; bases not matched to a gene: 9. The CDR3 consists of 15 residues. CDR3 coding DNA: TGTGCCATCAGTGATTTTCCGGGACAGGGCCGTGGCTACACCTTC. Translation: CAISDFPGQGRGYTF.

This clone was observed a single time. The chain couples TRBV5-4 to TRBJ2-5, with a possible D match to TRBD1 (6 bases). Per the germline V gene, CDR1 is SGHNT and CDR2 is YYREEE (reference sequence). Trimming left V 5 bases short and J 2 bases short, with 25 bases between. The CDR3 totals 18 residues. This chain's CDR3 is CASSHKTSTGTRQETQYF. The CDR3 DNA is TGTGCCAGCAGTCACAAAACGTCAACCGGGACAAGGCAAGAGACCCAGTACTTC.